This is a list of T cell receptor beta chains from one sample in a study of post-analysis software for immune sequencing data. A single record per CDR3 protein comes from TCRdb applying MiXCR to the PCR reads. The sample has approximately 730,000 distinct CDR3 sequences, around 45% seen once. The sequenced sample consisted of blood. These receptors were collected from a girl aged 10 to 17 with multiple sclerosis. The CDR3 runs from the conserved cysteine through the conserved F or W. The D gene is left open where the match is weak. Rows may omit the clone size; those that give it use once, few, many or a size class.

few | TRBJ2-7 | NA | TRBV4-1 | CASSQARGLSYEQYF | TGCGCCAGCAGCCAAGCTAGAGGCCTCTCCTACGAGCAGTACTTC
NA | TRBJ1-4 | NA | TRBV11-2 | CASSRLPIAGSSREKLFF | TGTGCCAGCAGCCGACTTCCCATTGCGGGGTCAAGTCGCGAAAAACTGTTTTTT
NA | TRBJ2-5 | NA | TRBV30 | CAWSVWDLGETQYF | TGTGCCTGGAGTGTGTGGGACCTTGGGGAGACCCAGTACTTC
few | TRBJ1-2 | TRBD1 | TRBV5-6 | CASSSPAGDRYGYTF | TGTGCCAGCAGCTCCCCCGCCGGGGACAGATATGGCTACACCTTC
NA | TRBJ1-1 | NA | TRBV3-1 | CASRDLFGNTEAFF | TGTGCCAGCAGGGACCTCTTCGGGAACACTGAAGCTTTCTTT
NA | TRBJ2-1 | NA | TRBV27 | CASRESTWAPNEQFF | TGTGCCAGCAGGGAATCCACCTGGGCCCCCAATGAGCAGTTCTTC
few | TRBJ2-1 | TRBD2 | TRBV24-1 | CATSGQGGLAGNEQFF | TGTGCCACCAGTGGTCAAGGGGGACTAGCGGGCAATGAGCAGTTCTTC
NA | TRBJ2-3 | NA | TRBV9 | CASSGAQGVVTDTQYF | TGTGCCAGCAGCGGGGCGCAGGGAGTCGTCACAGATACGCAGTATTTT
NA | TRBJ2-7 | TRBD1 | TRBV4-2 | CASSQDLGTGGEQYF | TGTGCCAGCAGCCAAGATCTAGGGACAGGGGGCGAGCAGTACTTC
NA | TRBJ2-1 | NA | TRBV6-1 | CASILATLVGEQFF | TGTGCCAGCATACTAGCTACGCTTGTTGGAGAGCAGTTCTTC
NA | TRBJ1-5 | NA | TRBV6-6 | CASTQGSEPQHF | TGTGCCAGCACCCAGGGTTCGGAGCCCCAGCATTTT
NA | TRBJ2-1 | NA | TRBV20-1 | CSARGLNEQFF | TGCAGTGCTCGGGGACTCAATGAGCAGTTCTTC
NA | TRBJ2-7 | TRBD1 | TRBV5-1 | CASSLADRGDEQYF | TGCGCCAGCAGCTTGGCCGACAGGGGCGACGAGCAGTACTTC
few | TRBJ2-6 | NA | TRBV7-9 | CAGSDDSSGANVLTF | TGTGCCGGCAGCGACGACAGCTCTGGGGCCAACGTCCTGACTTTC
NA | TRBJ2-4 | NA | TRBV5-1 | CASSLGMRDLAKNIQYF | TGCGCCAGCAGCTTGGGTATGCGGGACCTAGCCAAAAACATTCAGTACTTC
NA | TRBJ2-1 | TRBD2 | TRBV3-1 | CASSQERSGAYNEQFF | TGTGCCAGCAGCCAAGAAAGGAGCGGGGCCTACAATGAGCAGTTCTTC
NA | TRBJ2-7 | NA | TRBV4-2 | CASSRSYGDEQYF | TGTGCCAGCAGCCGTAGTTACGGCGACGAGCAGTACTTC
few | TRBJ2-7 | NA | TRBV25-1 | CASSEQFYEQYF | TGTGCCAGCAGTGAACAGTTCTACGAGCAGTACTTC
few | TRBJ2-1 | TRBD2 | TRBV20-1 | CSAKLGLAGYNEQFF | TGCAGTGCTAAGTTGGGGCTAGCGGGGTACAATGAGCAGTTCTTC
NA | TRBJ2-3 | NA | TRBV7-9 | CASSRVYATQYF | TGTGCCAGCAGCCGCGTGTATGCTACGCAGTATTTT
NA | TRBJ1-6 | NA | TRBV6-5 | CASSEGGGGPSPLHF | TGTGCCAGCAGCGAGGGGGGTGGGGGGCCTTCACCCCTCCACTTT
NA | TRBJ1-2 | TRBD1 | TRBV7-6 | CASSPKGQDINYGYTF | TGTGCCAGCAGCCCCAAGGGACAGGACATAAACTATGGCTACACCTTC
NA | TRBJ2-3 | TRBD2 | TRBV5-1 | CASSEGLAEGTDTQYF | TGCGCCAGCAGCGAGGGACTAGCGGAGGGCACAGATACGCAGTATTTT
NA | TRBJ2-7 | NA | TRBV5-1 | CASSAGGEGLSSYEQYF | TGCGCCAGCAGCGCCGGTGGCGAGGGCCTAAGCTCCTACGAGCAGTACTTC
NA | TRBJ2-7 | TRBD1 | TRBV28 | CASSATGGLSYEQYF | TGTGCCAGCAGTGCGACAGGGGGGCTCTCCTACGAGCAGTACTTC
NA | TRBJ2-7 | NA | TRBV20-1 | CSVSDSRSYEQYF | TGCAGTGTTTCGGACAGCCGATCCTACGAGCAGTACTTC
NA | TRBJ2-1 | NA | TRBV20-1 | CSAKHLAIRDEQFF | TGCAGTGCTAAACACCTCGCCATCCGCGATGAGCAGTTCTTC
once | TRBJ2-3 | TRBD1 | TRBV7-8 | CASSTRTGEGTDTQYF | TGTGCCAGCAGCACCCGGACAGGGGAAGGGACAGATACGCAGTATTTT
few | TRBJ2-6 | NA | TRBV5-1 | CASSLVDIVVAGANVLTF | TGCGCCAGCAGCTTGGTAGACATAGTAGTGGCTGGGGCCAACGTCCTGACTTTC
NA | TRBJ1-5 | TRBD1 | TRBV4-3 | CASSPQGARANQPQHF | TGCGCCAGCAGCCCACAGGGGGCGCGGGCAAATCAGCCCCAGCATTTT
NA | TRBJ2-1 | TRBD2 | TRBV7-3 | CASSLTGREVDEQFF | TGTGCCAGCAGCTTAACCGGGCGGGAGGTTGATGAGCAGTTCTTC
NA | TRBJ1-2 | TRBD1 | TRBV15 | CATSRARDRGHYGYTF | TGTGCCACCAGCAGAGCCCGGGACAGGGGGCATTATGGCTACACCTTC
NA | TRBJ2-5 | NA | TRBV12-3/TRBV12-4 | CASSQVPQETQYF | TGTGCCAGCAGTCAGGTTCCCCAAGAGACCCAGTACTTC
NA | TRBJ2-1 | TRBD2 | TRBV29-1 | CSVEALAGETYNEQFF | TGCAGCGTTGAGGCCTTAGCGGGAGAAACCTACAATGAGCAGTTCTTC
few | TRBJ2-5 | NA | TRBV10-3 | CAISAAGHLFQETQYF | TGTGCCATCAGTGCAGCGGGCCACTTATTCCAAGAGACCCAGTACTTC
few | TRBJ2-5 | NA | TRBV7-8 | CASSRVRTLQETQYF | TGTGCCAGCAGCCGGGTGAGGACCCTCCAAGAGACCCAGTACTTC
few | TRBJ2-7 | TRBD2 | TRBV5-5 | CASSLAGEGLYEQYF | TGTGCCAGCAGCTTGGCCGGGGAGGGACTCTACGAGCAGTACTTC
NA | TRBJ2-1 | NA | TRBV7-2 | CASSHRRVRGSYNEQFF | TGTGCCAGCAGCCACCGACGGGTCAGGGGCTCCTACAATGAGCAGTTCTTC
NA | TRBJ1-5 | NA | TRBV20-1 | CGARLDRGGNQPQHF | TGCGGTGCCCGCTTAGATAGGGGCGGCAATCAGCCCCAGCATTTT
NA | TRBJ2-4 | TRBD1 | TRBV11-2 | CASSPGQGAEYF | TGTGCCAGCAGCCCAGGACAGGGGGCAGAGTACTTC
NA | TRBJ2-5 | TRBD1 | TRBV29-1 | CSVPGTGRTSEQYF | TGCAGCGTTCCGGGGACAGGGAGGACCTCGGAGCAGTACTTC
NA | TRBJ2-5 | TRBD2 | TRBV7-8 | CASSSRLAGVAAQETQYF | TGTGCCAGCAGCTCCAGACTAGCGGGAGTGGCGGCCCAAGAGACCCAGTACTTC
few | TRBJ1-5 | NA | TRBV29-1 | CSVGSGNQPQHF | TGCAGCGTGGGCAGCGGCAATCAGCCCCAGCATTTT
NA | TRBJ1-5 | NA | TRBV20-1 | CSASLGGSNQPQHF | TGCAGTGCTAGTCTAGGGGGTAGCAATCAGCCCCAGCATTTT
NA | TRBJ1-1 | NA | TRBV28 | CASGLGTPVAFF | TGTGCCAGCGGTTTAGGGACGCCCGTGGCTTTCTTT
NA | TRBJ2-5 | NA | TRBV5-1 | CASSLALAIQETQYF | TGCGCCAGCAGCTTGGCCCTAGCGATACAAGAGACCCAGTACTTC
many | TRBJ2-7 | TRBD1 | TRBV6-9 | CASSADDEGQGFLKQYF | TGTGCCAGCAGTGCTGATGATGAGGGACAGGGGTTTCTCAAGCAGTACTTC
NA | TRBJ1-6 | TRBD1 | TRBV7-9 | CASSMSPGTGTSPLHF | TGTGCCAGCAGCATGAGCCCCGGGACAGGGACTTCACCCCTCCACTTT
NA | TRBJ1-1 | TRBD1 | TRBV14 | CASSQGRDRDISEAFF | TGTGCCAGCAGCCAAGGACGGGACAGGGACATATCTGAAGCTTTCTTT
few | TRBJ2-7 | NA | TRBV4-1 | CASSQSRDVTYEQYF | TGCGCCAGCAGCCAATCGCGGGACGTAACCTACGAGCAGTACTTC
NA | TRBJ2-7 | NA | TRBV9 | CASSPGVAAYEQYF | TGTGCCAGCAGCCCCGGAGTAGCGGCCTACGAGCAGTACTTC
NA | TRBJ2-7 | TRBD2 | TRBV9 | CASSPSLAGVPYEQYF | TGTGCCAGCAGCCCCTCACTAGCGGGAGTTCCCTACGAGCAGTACTTC
NA | TRBJ2-7 | NA | TRBV21-1 | CASSKDRAGRLNEQYF | TGTGCCAGCAGCAAAGATCGGGCGGGTCGGTTGAACGAGCAGTACTTC
few | TRBJ1-2 | NA | TRBV29-1 | CSVVPGLGGYTF | TGCAGCGTTGTCCCGGGACTGGGTGGCTACACCTTC
NA | TRBJ1-1 | NA | TRBV12-3/TRBV12-4 | CASSTSVHMNTEAFF | TGTGCCAGCAGTACAAGCGTTCACATGAACACTGAAGCTTTCTTT
NA | TRBJ2-7 | NA | TRBV7-6 | CASSLGGKSTEQYF | TGTGCCAGCAGCTTAGGAGGGAAAAGCACCGAGCAGTACTTC
NA | TRBJ1-2 | NA | TRBV5-1 | CARSFDRNYGYTF | TGCGCCCGCAGCTTTGACAGGAACTATGGCTACACCTTC
few | TRBJ2-5 | NA | TRBV9 | CASSPPKRGVRSETQYF | TGTGCCAGCAGCCCACCGAAGAGAGGGGTGAGGTCCGAGACCCAGTACTTC